These 26 T cell receptor beta chains came from one sample sequenced in a study of T cell changes during pregnancy in multiple sclerosis. The repertoire was sequenced with immunoSEQ multiplex PCR; TCRdb's copy has only in-frame clones and lacks some. The profile shows roughly 59,000 clones, 85% to 95% of them singletons. The sample here was CD8+ T cells from peripheral blood mononuclear cells, taken in the second trimester of pregnancy. These receptor sequences come from a female donor with multiple sclerosis, enrolled in a pregnancy study.

This sequence joins TRBV18 and TRBJ1-1; TRBD1 aligns across 7 bases. V shed 4 bases, J shed 3 bases, and the junction held 5 bases outside the gene matches. Germline V gene lookup returns CDR1 KGHSH and CDR2 LQKENI. The CDR3 totals 14 residues. The CDR3 DNA sequence: TGTGCCAGCTCACTAGGGGGCTCATACACTGAAGCTTTCTTT. The encoded protein is CASSLGGSYTEAFF. Variable domain in full (rest from reference TRBV18 and TRBJ1-1): NAGVMQNPRHLVRRRGQEARLRCSPMKGHSHVYWYRQLPEEGLKFMVYLQKENIIDESGMPKERFSAEFPKEGPSILRIQQVVRGDSAAYFCASSLGGSYTEAFFGQGTRLTVV.

The CDR3 sequence is CASSERTGSYEQYF. CDR3 nucleotides: TGCGCCAGCAGTGAGAGGACAGGGAGTTACGAGCAGTACTTC. The chain couples TRBV10-2 to TRBJ2-7, with 8 bases aligning to TRBD1. The junction had 4 bases not matched to a gene; V was cut back by 2 bases and J by 4 bases. This CDR3 contains 14 residues. Per the germline V gene, CDR1 is WSHSY and CDR2 is SAAADI.

This sequence joins TRBV10-3 and TRBJ1-2; possible D gene TRBD1, 5 bases. V lost 4 bases to trimming and J lost 2 bases, with 11 bases between them. CDR3 length equals 14 residues. CDR1 and CDR2 from the germline V gene are ENHRY and SYGVKD. This chain's CDR3 is CAISAPDRNYGYTF. The CDR3 DNA sequence: TGTGCCATCAGTGCCCCCGACAGAAACTATGGCTACACCTTC.

The V gene is TRBV10-1, the J gene TRBJ2-7; D might be TRBD1 (6 bases). Germline CDR1 reads WNHNN; CDR2 reads SYGVQD (reference sequence). V lost 1 base to trimming and J lost 0 bases, with 13 bases between them. The CDR3 totals 16 residues. The DNA for the CDR3 is TGCGCCAGCAGTGAGTACGAGACAGGAGTCTCCTACGAGCAGTACTTC. Amino acid sequence: CASSEYETGVSYEQYF.

This sequence joins TRBV28 and TRBJ2-7, with TRBD1 matching 8 bases. The CDR3 spans 17 residues. The germline V gene has CDR1 MDHEN and CDR2 SYDVKM. V gave up 6 bases and J gave up 3 bases; unmatched junction bases: 16. The CDR3 DNA is TGTGCCAGCAGGGCCCTTCACGGACAGGGCCCCGTCTACGAGCAGTACTTC. The encoded protein is CASRALHGQGPVYEQYF.

The chain combines TRBV27 with TRBJ1-1, with D uncertain. Germline V gene lookup returns CDR1 MNHEY and CDR2 SMNVEV (reference sequence). There are 14 residues in the CDR3. V was clipped by 7 bases and J by 4 bases, with 16 bases between them. The DNA for the CDR3 is TGTGCCAGCACCTCCCCCGGACGGGGCACTGAAGCTTTCTTT. Translating gives CASTSPGRGTEAFF.

The chain joins TRBV9 to TRBJ2-1; 14 bases align to TRBD2. The CDR3 runs to 15 residues. Losses at the gene ends were 2 bases for V and 10 bases for J; bases not matched to a gene: 5. Germline V gene sequence: CDR1 SGDLS, CDR2 YYNGEE. CDR3 sequence: CASSVGTSGSGEQFF. DNA for the CDR3: TGTGCCAGCAGCGTCGGGACTAGCGGGAGCGGAGAGCAGTTCTTC.

The chain uses TRBV19 and TRBJ2-7; the match to TRBD1 covers 9 bases. This CDR3 comprises 14 residues. The V gene end was trimmed by 5 bases and the J gene end by 2 bases; junction bases not matched to a gene: 4. From germline, CDR1 is LNHDA and CDR2 SQIVND (reference sequence). The CDR3 DNA reads TGTGCCAGTAGTCCCTGGACAGGGGCCTACGAGCAGTACTTC. Encoded protein: CASSPWTGAYEQYF.

A single count supports this clone. CDR3 region: CASSAGTGFSYEQYF. For the CDR3, the DNA is TGTGCCAGCAGCGCCGGGACAGGGTTCTCCTACGAGCAGTACTTC. V is TRBV9 and J is TRBJ2-7, with 9 bases identical to TRBD1. The CDR3 covers 15 residues. The J segment lost 0 bases and the V segment lost 3 bases, leaving 4 bases of the junction unmatched. The germline V gene has CDR1 SGDLS and CDR2 YYNGEE.

This chain connects TRBV19 to TRBJ2-7, with D possibly TRBD1 on 6 matching bases. This CDR3 is 13 amino acids long. V was clipped by 3 bases and J by 3 bases, with 9 bases between them. CDR1 LNHDA and CDR2 SQIVND come from the germline V gene (reference sequence). CDR3 in DNA: TGTGCCAGTAGTATTGGGACAATCTACGAGCAGTACTTC. Its protein product is CASSIGTIYEQYF.

CDR3 sequence: CASSLARGGYTDTQYF. Written as DNA, the CDR3 is TGTGCCAGCAGCTTGGCGCGGGGGGGTTACACAGATACGCAGTATTTT. The chain carries TRBV5-6 and TRBJ2-3, with 9 bases identical to TRBD2. Germline V gene data show CDR1 as SGHDT and CDR2 as YYEEEE. V shed 0 bases, J shed 2 bases, and the junction held 4 bases outside the gene matches. CDR3 length: 16 residues.

The chain couples TRBV5-4 to TRBJ2-7; no clear D. Per germline, CDR1 SGHNT and CDR2 YYREEE (reference sequence). CDR3 size: 14 residues. The V end lost 2 bases, the J end lost 0 bases, and 9 bases lay between the germline ends. The CDR3 protein is CASSFPAVSYEQYF. The CDR3 DNA follows: TGTGCCAGCAGCTTCCCGGCGGTCTCCTACGAGCAGTACTTC.

This sequence joins TRBV7-9 and TRBJ1-2; TRBD1 is a possible D gene (5 bases). The V end was cut by 6 bases, the J end by 5 bases, with 16 bases between. Germline V gene data show CDR1 as SEHNR and CDR2 as FQNEAQ (reference sequence). This CDR3 spans 14 amino acids. For the CDR3, the DNA is TGTGCCAGCAGTGAAAGCGGGGGGGATTATGGCTACACCTTC. It yields the protein CASSESGGDYGYTF.

The rearrangement links TRBV5-1 to TRBJ2-1, with D unclear. V was shortened by 2 bases and J by 7 bases, with 4 bases between the two germline ends. Germline V lookup: CDR1 SGHRS, CDR2 YFSETQ. The length of the CDR3 is 11 residues. The CDR3 DNA reads as TGCGCCAGCAGCTTTCGTAATGAGCAGTTCTTC. Protein: CASSFRNEQFF.

The table lists this clone with a few counts. The chain recombines TRBV6-1 with TRBJ1-5; weak D call: TRBD1 (5 bases). The CDR3 spans 15 residues. The germline CDR1 and CDR2 sequences are MNHNS and SASEGT. V lost 6 bases and J lost 2, with 14 bases in between. CDR3 sequence: CASRAGPLGNQPQHF. Written as DNA, the CDR3 is TGTGCCAGCAGGGCAGGGCCATTAGGCAATCAGCCCCAGCATTTT.

J is TRBJ2-1 and V is TRBV5-1, with TRBD1 as a possible D gene (6 bases). The V and J ends lost 6 bases and 0 bases respectively, with 7 bases between them. Germline values: CDR1 SGHRS, CDR2 YFSETQ. This CDR3 is 13 amino acids long. Here the CDR3 reads CASTGDSYNEQFF. The CDR3 DNA reads as TGCGCCAGCACAGGGGACTCCTACAATGAGCAGTTCTTC.

J is TRBJ1-1 and V is TRBV2; 7 nucleotides align to TRBD1. The trim removed 5 bases at V and 7 bases at J, leaving 10 bases unmatched. The CDR3 contains 14 residues. Germline CDR1 SNHLY, CDR2 FYNNEI. CDR3 coding DNA: TGTGCCAGCAGTACGGGGACAGTAGGGCTTGAAGCTTTCTTT. Encoded protein: CASSTGTVGLEAFF.

This chain joins TRBV4-1 and TRBJ2-7, with D uncertain. Trimming took 1 base from V and 1 from J, leaving 8 bases between them. The CDR3 runs to 14 residues. The germline CDR1 and CDR2 sequences are MGHRA and YSYEKL. In DNA, the CDR3 is TGCGCCAGCAGCCAAGTAACGAGGTCCTACGAGCAGTACTTC. Residues: CASSQVTRSYEQYF.

The chain couples TRBV19 to TRBJ2-1; 9 bases map to TRBD2. The CDR3 runs 16 residues. Germline CDR1 LNHDA, CDR2 SQIVND (reference sequence). V gave up 4 bases and J gave up 1 base; unmatched junction bases: 5. CDR3 amino acids: CASSNGLAGSYNEQFF. CDR3 nucleotides: TGTGCCAGTAGTAACGGCCTAGCGGGATCCTACAATGAGCAGTTCTTC.

This clone was seen only once. The DNA for the CDR3 is TGTGCCAGCACCCCAAGCGTGGCGGGAGAAGTATACGAGCAGTACTTC. Its protein is CASTPSVAGEVYEQYF. V and J are TRBV7-9 and TRBJ2-7, with 7 bases aligning to TRBD2. V shed 7 bases and J 4 bases; nucleotides not matched to a gene: 16. Germline assignment: CDR1 SEHNR and CDR2 FQNEAQ (reference sequence). The CDR3 consists of 16 residues.

V is TRBV19 and J is TRBJ1-4; 9 nucleotides align to TRBD1. CDR1 and CDR2 from the germline V gene are LNHDA and SQIVND (reference sequence). The CDR3 consists of 17 residues. The J segment lost 8 bases and the V segment lost 4 bases, leaving 14 bases of the junction unmatched. The CDR3 coding sequence is TGTGCCAGTAGTAGAGGGTGGACAGGGGAAGGCGAAGAAAAACTGTTTTTT. Amino acids: CASSRGWTGEGEEKLFF.

This clone was picked up a small number of times. This sequence joins TRBV6-1 and TRBJ1-2; the D is unclear. The CDR3 has 13 amino acids. Germline CDR1 reads MNHNS; CDR2 reads SASEGT. V was trimmed by 4 bases and J by 2 bases, leaving 8 bases between them. As DNA, the CDR3 is TGTGCCAGCAGTGGCGCGGGGAACTATGGCTACACCTTC. It yields the protein CASSGAGNYGYTF.

This chain uses TRBV4-1 with TRBJ2-7; 8 positions agree with TRBD2. The germline gives CDR1 MGHRA, CDR2 YSYEKL. The J segment lost 4 bases and the V segment lost 0 bases, leaving 14 bases of the junction unmatched. The CDR3 consists of 18 residues. CDR3 sequence reads: CASSQEMGSVAGTYEQYF. The CDR3 DNA sequence: TGCGCCAGCAGCCAAGAGATGGGGTCGGTAGCGGGGACATACGAGCAGTACTTC.

The rearrangement links TRBV29-1 to TRBJ2-1; 11 bases agree with TRBD1. The germline CDR1 and CDR2 sequences are SQVTM and ANQGSEA. The CDR3 covers 14 residues. V shed 1 base and J 7 bases; nucleotides not matched to a gene: 3. The CDR3 DNA sequence: TGCAGCGTTGAAGTCGGGACAGGGGGGAATGAGCAGTTCTTC. Its translation is CSVEVGTGGNEQFF.

The genes are TRBV4-1 and TRBJ2-3, with TRBD2 identical over 7 bases. Germline lookup yields CDR1 MGHRA and CDR2 YSYEKL. The CDR3 runs to 16 residues. Germline trimming cut 1 base from V and 10 bases from J; bases unmatched to any gene: 14. The CDR3 bases are TGCGCCAGCAGCCAAGCTGGACTAGTCGGGAACTCGGCGCAGTATTTT. Protein: CASSQAGLVGNSAQYF.

This chain links TRBV6-1 with TRBJ2-1, with 7 bases aligning to TRBD2. CDR1 is MNHNS, CDR2 SASEGT, per germline. CDR3 length: 14 amino acids. V lost 7 bases and J lost 6; bases outside the gene matches: 9. CDR3 coding DNA: TGTGCCAGCACGTGGGCGGGAGACTCCAATGAGCAGTTCTTC. Amino acids: CASTWAGDSNEQFF.